These T cell receptor beta chains were read from a single sample in a study of T-cell reconstitution after alpha-beta-depleted transplantation in children. One entry per CDR3 protein, called by TCRdb with MiXCR from the PCR reads. The data contain 450,000 to 600,000 distinct CDR3 sequences, 10% to 15% of them seen just once; the ten biggest clones take up over 2%. The starting material was PBMCs, mostly from graft donor cells, obtained 360 days after TCRalphabeta/CD19-depleted stem cell transplant. These receptors all stem from a male patient younger than 18 who had a stem cell transplant for acute myeloid leukemia, so the T cells may come from the graft donor. CDR3s include the opening cysteine and the closing phenylalanine or tryptophan.

V gene	J gene	CDR3 protein
TRBV28	TRBJ2-1	CASSLQPGQGDNEQFF
TRBV11-2	TRBJ2-7	CASSEDSTYEQYF
TRBV20-1	TRBJ2-6	CSARAKRGAGANVLTF
TRBV5-1	TRBJ2-7	CASSLTTSGSIYEQYF
TRBV5-1	TRBJ2-1	CASSLAVLAGNYNEQFF
TRBV12-3/TRBV12-4	TRBJ1-2	CASSLGVTGFNYGYTF
TRBV5-6	TRBJ1-1	CASSLSGGNEGEAFF
TRBV10-3	TRBJ2-3	CAISESGLAGTDTQYF
TRBV20-1	TRBJ2-7	CSARGRRQITYEQYF
TRBV7-6	TRBJ2-7	CASSLASQGYEQYF
TRBV7-3	TRBJ2-6	CASSLLQGTSGANVLTF
TRBV29-1	TRBJ2-3	CSVNGGVTDTQYF
TRBV5-6	TRBJ2-2	CASTRSGVRTGELFF
TRBV29-1	TRBJ2-5	CSVRFQETQYF
TRBV20-1	TRBJ2-7	CSATGTGPFREQYF
TRBV5-6	TRBJ2-5	CAPVGEETQYF
TRBV7-3	TRBJ2-7	CASSSGLVGEQYF
TRBV7-2	TRBJ2-7	CASSHTSYYEQYF
TRBV27	TRBJ2-2	CASSPPRTGGTGELFF
TRBV13	TRBJ2-1	CASSFIGLAGHNEQFF